This T cell receptor (beta chain) was retrieved from a study of blood T cell repertoires in COVID-19. Study-level background: COVID-19 samples from acute and convalescent phases originated in the United States, Italy and Spain.

Assay used: immunoSEQ multiplex PCR; TCRdb lists only in-frame clones, some missing. The sample gives about 400,000 clones, approximately 85% of which show up once; 2% to 2.5% is in the top ten. The sample holds one count of this clone. Germline loops: CDR1 LNHDA, CDR2 SQIVND (reference sequence). The V end lost 6 bases, the J end lost 6 bases, and 11 bases lay between the germline ends. There are 12 residues in the CDR3. The sample was PBMCs or T cells enriched from blood (not recorded which). V usage is TRBV19 and J usage is TRBJ1-2; TRBD1 is a possible D gene (6 bases). This sequence was found in a middle-aged woman with acute COVID-19. CDR3 sequence reads: CASSSDRNGYTF. CDR3 in DNA: TGTGCCAGTAGCTCGGACAGAAATGGCTACACCTTC. Full variable domain (outside the CDR3, taken from reference TRBV19 and TRBJ1-2): DGGITQSPKYLFRKEGQNVTLSCEQNLNHDAMYWYRQDPGQGLRLIYYSQIVNDFQKGDIAEGYSVSREKKESFPLTVTSAQKNPTAFYLCASSSDRNGYTFGSGTRLTVV.